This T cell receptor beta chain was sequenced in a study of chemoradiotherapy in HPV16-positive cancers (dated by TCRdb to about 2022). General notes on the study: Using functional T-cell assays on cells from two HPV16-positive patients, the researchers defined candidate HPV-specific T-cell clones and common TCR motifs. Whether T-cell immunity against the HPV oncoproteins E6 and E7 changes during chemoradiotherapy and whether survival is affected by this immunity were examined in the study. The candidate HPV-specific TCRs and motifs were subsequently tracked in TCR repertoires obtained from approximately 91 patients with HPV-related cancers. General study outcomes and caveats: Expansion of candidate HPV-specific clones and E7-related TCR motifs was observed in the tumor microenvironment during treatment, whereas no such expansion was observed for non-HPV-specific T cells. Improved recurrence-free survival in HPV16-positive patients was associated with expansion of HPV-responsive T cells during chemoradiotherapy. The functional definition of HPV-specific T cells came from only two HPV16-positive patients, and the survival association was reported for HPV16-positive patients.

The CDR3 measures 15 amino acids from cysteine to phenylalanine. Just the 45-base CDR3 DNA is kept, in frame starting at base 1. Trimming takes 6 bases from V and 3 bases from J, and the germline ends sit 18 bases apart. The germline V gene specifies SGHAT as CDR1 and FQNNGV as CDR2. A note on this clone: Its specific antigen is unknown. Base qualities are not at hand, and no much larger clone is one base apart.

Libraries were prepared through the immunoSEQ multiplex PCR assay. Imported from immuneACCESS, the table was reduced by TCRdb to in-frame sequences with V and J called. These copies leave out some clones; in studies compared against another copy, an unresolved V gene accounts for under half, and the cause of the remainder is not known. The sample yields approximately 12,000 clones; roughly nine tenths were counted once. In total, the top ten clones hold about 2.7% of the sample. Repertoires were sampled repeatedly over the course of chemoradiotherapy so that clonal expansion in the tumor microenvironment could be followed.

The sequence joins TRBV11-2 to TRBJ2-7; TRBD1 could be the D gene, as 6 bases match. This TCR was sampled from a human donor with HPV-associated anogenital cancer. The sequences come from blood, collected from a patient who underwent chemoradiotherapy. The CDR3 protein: CASSPTAGVSYEQYF. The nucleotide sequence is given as TGTGCCAGCAGTCCCACGGCAGGGGTAAGCTACGAGCAGTACTTC. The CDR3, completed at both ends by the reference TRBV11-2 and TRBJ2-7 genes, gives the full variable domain EAGVAQSPRYKIIEKRQSVAFWCNPISGHATLYWYQQILGQGPKLLIQFQNNGVVDDSQLPKDRFSAERLKGVDSTLKIQPAKLEDSAVYLCASSPTAGVSYEQYFGPGTRLTVT.